The 27 T cell receptor beta chains given below trace back to one sample, sequenced in a study of tumor-infiltrating lymphocytes in localized non-small cell lung cancer. Clones were read by immunoSEQ multiplex PCR, and TCRdb kept only the in-frame ones, dropping some. Counted here are 15,000 or so clones, roughly four fifths occurring once; the ten biggest clones make up approximately 6.4%. Sequenced input: lung tumor tissue. Receptors were obtained from a human donor with non-small cell lung cancer.

The rearrangement uses TRBV4-3 and TRBJ1-2, with 10 bases matching TRBD1. The CDR3 has 19 amino acids. CDR1 is LGHNA, CDR2 YSLEER, per germline. The junction had 18 bases not matched to a gene; V was cut back by 0 bases and J by 8 bases. CDR3 in amino acids: CASSQDIGTGATQRWGYTF. The DNA for the CDR3 is TGCGCCAGCAGCCAAGATATAGGGACAGGGGCGACCCAGCGCTGGGGCTACACCTTC.

This chain connects TRBV7-2 to TRBJ1-1, with no clear D. Germline V gene lookup returns CDR1 SGHTA and CDR2 FQGNSA. The CDR3 extends over 13 amino acids. The V gene lost 1 base and the J gene lost 6 bases, with 9 bases spanning the gap. The CDR3 DNA reads TGTGCCAGCAGCTTAGGGGGTAGCGCTGAAGCTTTCTTT. It yields the protein CASSLGGSAEAFF.

This chain links TRBV30 with TRBJ1-1; D is uncertain. CDR1 GTSNPN and CDR2 SVGIG come from the germline V gene (reference sequence). The CDR3 totals 11 residues. The V end lost 8 bases, the J end lost 2 bases, and 9 bases lay between the germline ends. CDR3: CALKGNTEAFF. The DNA for the CDR3 is TGTGCCCTGAAGGGAAACACTGAAGCTTTCTTT.

In this sample, this clone turned up a few times. The rearrangement joins TRBV16 to TRBJ2-7; 8 bases are a match to TRBD1. Germline V lookup: CDR1 KGHSY, CDR2 FQNENV. The CDR3 spans 13 residues. With V trimmed by 6 bases and J by 5 bases, 6 bases remained unmatched. The CDR3: CASSRGQGNEQYF. The CDR3 coding sequence is TGTGCCAGCAGTCGAGGACAGGGAAACGAGCAGTACTTC.

The chain carries TRBV7-9 and TRBJ1-5; the D gene is possibly TRBD1 (5 bases). The CDR3 covers 12 residues. Trimming stripped 5 bases from V and 5 bases from J, with 7 bases between. Germline CDR1 and CDR2: SEHNR and FQNEAQ (reference sequence). CDR3 sequence reads: CASSRGDQPQHF. The CDR3 DNA is TGTGCCAGCAGCCGAGGGGATCAGCCCCAGCATTTT.

The V and J genes are TRBV19 and TRBJ2-7; 13 positions match TRBD2. CDR1 LNHDA and CDR2 SQIVND come from the germline V gene (reference sequence). This CDR3 spans 17 amino acids. V shed 7 bases and J 2 bases; nucleotides not matched to a gene: 11. Here the CDR3 DNA reads TGTGCCAGTATAAAAAGGACTAGCGGGAGAGCTACCTACGAGCAGTACTTC. This gives the protein CASIKRTSGRATYEQYF.

The chain is built from TRBV5-4 and TRBJ2-2; no reliable D call. Trimming pared 3 bases from V and 6 bases from J, leaving 3 bases between. The length of the CDR3 is 11 residues. Per the germline V gene, CDR1 is SGHNT and CDR2 is YYREEE (reference sequence). The CDR3 DNA follows: TGTGCCAGCAGCTCGTCCGGGGAGCTGTTTTTT. This sequence encodes CASSSSGELFF.

The chain uses TRBV4-1 and TRBJ2-7, with 7 positions matching TRBD1. CDR1 and CDR2 (germline): MGHRA, YSYEKL. The CDR3 is 16 residues long. J lost 1 base, V lost 4 bases, and 10 bases had no gene match. CDR3 sequence reads: CASSLGGLSPSYEQYF. As DNA, the CDR3 is TGCGCCAGCAGCCTAGGGGGCCTCTCCCCTTCCTACGAGCAGTACTTC.

This chain connects TRBV14 to TRBJ2-7; D is perhaps TRBD1 (5 bases). The V end lost 4 bases, the J end lost 2 bases, and 15 bases lay between the germline ends. Germline-derived CDR1 and CDR2 are SGHDN and FVKESK. CDR3 length equals 15 residues. The CDR3 loop is CASSPGPRETYEQYF. The CDR3 coding sequence is TGTGCCAGCAGCCCCGGCCCCAGGGAAACCTACGAGCAGTACTTC. Filled out from reference TRBV14 and TRBJ2-7, the complete variable domain reads EAGVTQFPSHSVIEKGQTVTLRCDPISGHDNLYWYRRVMGKEIKFLLHFVKESKQDESGMPNNRFLAERTGGTYSTLKVQPAELEDSGVYFCASSPGPRETYEQYFGPGTRLTVT.

The chain couples TRBV18 to TRBJ2-7; D may be TRBD1 or TRBD2 (5 bases each). Germline V gene lookup returns CDR1 KGHSH and CDR2 LQKENI. Trimming left V 5 bases short and J 5 bases short, with 16 bases between. CDR3 size: 14 residues. CDR3 protein: CASSIGLGADEQYF. The CDR3 nucleotides are TGTGCCAGCTCAATCGGTCTCGGGGCGGACGAGCAGTACTTC.

This rearrangement joins TRBV6-1 to TRBJ2-2, with D unclear. Germline loops: CDR1 MNHNS, CDR2 SASEGT. This CDR3 has 16 residues. V lost 2 bases and J lost 0, with 10 bases in between. This chain's CDR3 is CASSELGRTNTGELFF. The CDR3 DNA reads as TGTGCCAGCAGTGAATTGGGCAGAACGAACACCGGGGAGCTGTTTTTT.

The chain employs TRBV5-6 and TRBJ2-2, with D possibly matching TRBD2 (5 bases). Germline CDR1 is SGHDT and CDR2 is YYEEEE. The CDR3 covers 15 residues. V was cut by 2 bases and J by 4 bases, with 12 bases left in between. Here the CDR3 DNA reads TGTGCCAGCAGCTTCCGGACTCTCCTCACCGGGGAGCTGTTTTTT. Protein product: CASSFRTLLTGELFF.

J is TRBJ1-1 and V is TRBV19; D is unclear. Trimming took 3 bases from V and 5 from J, leaving 10 bases between them. The CDR3 runs 13 residues. Germline V lookup: CDR1 LNHDA, CDR2 SQIVND (reference sequence). CDR3 amino acids: CASSIPLRTEAFF. CDR3 sequence (DNA): TGTGCCAGTAGTATTCCCCTCCGAACTGAAGCTTTCTTT.

The rearrangement uses TRBV7-3 and TRBJ2-7, with a weak D call TRBD2 (6 bases). Germline V lookup: CDR1 SGHTA, CDR2 FQGTGA. The V end was cut by 7 bases, the J end by 3 bases, with 19 bases between. The CDR3 loop spans 15 amino acids. In nucleotides, the CDR3 is TGTGCCAGCACCACCAAGGGCATGCGGGGCTACGAGCAGTACTTC. Protein: CASTTKGMRGYEQYF.

The chain uses TRBV7-8 and TRBJ2-5; perhaps TRBD2 as D (5 bases). The V and J ends lost 1 base and 5 bases respectively, with 17 bases between them. The CDR3 is 16 residues long. Germline CDR1 reads SGHVS; CDR2 reads FQNEAQ. The CDR3 region is CASSLGVTRAQETQYF. The CDR3, as DNA: TGTGCCAGCAGCTTAGGGGTTACTAGGGCGCAGGAGACCCAGTACTTC.

The chain employs TRBV5-4 and TRBJ2-7; no definite D call. The V end lost 6 bases, the J end lost 1 base, and 11 bases lay between the germline ends. Germline values: CDR1 SGHNT, CDR2 YYREEE (reference sequence). This CDR3 has 13 residues. CDR3: CASTRTNSYEQYF. CDR3 DNA sequence: TGTGCCAGCACCCGGACCAATTCCTACGAGCAGTACTTC.

The rearrangement links TRBV6-1 to TRBJ2-2; 10 bases agree with TRBD1. Germline lookup yields CDR1 MNHNS and CDR2 SASEGT. The CDR3 runs 18 residues. After removal of 4 bases from V and 6 bases from J, the junction contained 14 bases not matched to a gene. The CDR3 protein is CASSARRPGTGVSGELFF. In DNA, the CDR3 is TGTGCCAGCAGTGCACGAAGACCCGGGACAGGGGTCTCCGGGGAGCTGTTTTTT.

The chain has TRBV28 and TRBJ2-7, with D maybe TRBD2 (5 bases). Germline loops: CDR1 MDHEN, CDR2 SYDVKM. The CDR3 has 12 amino acids. The ends were cut back, 2 bases at V and 9 bases at J, with 11 bases in the middle. CDR3 DNA: TGTGCCAGCAGTTTAATTACCGAGGGGCAGTACTTC. This codes for CASSLITEGQYF. The full variable domain, its missing parts supplied by reference TRBV28 and TRBJ2-7, is DVKVTQSSRYLVKRTGEKVFLECVQDMDHENMFWYRQDPGLGLRLIYFSYDVKMKEKGDIPEGYSVSREKKERFSLILESASTNQTSMYLCASSLITEGQYFGPGTRLTVT.

The rearrangement links TRBV29-1 to TRBJ2-1; the D call may be TRBD1 or TRBD2 (6 bases each). CDR1 SQVTM and CDR2 ANQGSEA come from the germline V gene. V was shortened by 3 bases and J by 8 bases, with 17 bases between the two germline ends. There are 14 residues in the CDR3. The CDR3 protein is CSVDKQGRNDEQFF. In DNA, the CDR3 is TGCAGCGTTGATAAGCAGGGGAGGAATGATGAGCAGTTCTTC.

The rearrangement joins TRBV5-1 to TRBJ2-3, with D uncertain. Trimming pared 2 bases from V and 6 bases from J, leaving 7 bases between. Germline V gives CDR1 SGHRS, CDR2 YFSETQ. The CDR3 covers 12 residues. In nucleotides, the CDR3 is TGCGCCAGCAGCTTTGGGCCTGATACGCAGTATTTT. Translation gives CASSFGPDTQYF.

The rearrangement links TRBV7-9 to TRBJ2-7; D is undetermined. This CDR3 contains 14 residues. The germline V and J ends were trimmed by 5 bases and 0 bases, with 11 bases remaining between them. Germline V gene lookup returns CDR1 SEHNR and CDR2 FQNEAQ (reference sequence). The chain's CDR3 is CASSHRSGSYEQYF. The CDR3 coding sequence is TGTGCCAGCAGCCATCGTAGTGGCTCCTACGAGCAGTACTTC.

This rearrangement joins TRBV7-3 to TRBJ2-2, with 9 bases aligning to TRBD2. The CDR3 sequence is 16 residues long. Germline CDR1 reads SGHTA; CDR2 reads FQGTGA. Trimming cost V 4 bases and J 4 bases; bases outside gene matches: 7. CDR3 DNA: TGTGCCAGCAGCTCCAGAGCGGGAGGATTCACCGGGGAGCTGTTTTTT. This sequence encodes CASSSRAGGFTGELFF.

The V and J genes are TRBV5-4 and TRBJ1-4; the D gene is possibly TRBD1 (6 bases). V dropped 4 bases and J dropped 0 bases, with 10 bases sitting between them. The CDR3 covers 15 residues. Germline V gives CDR1 SGHNT, CDR2 YYREEE (reference sequence). CDR3 sequence: CASSQDSATNEKLFF. For the CDR3, the DNA is TGTGCCAGCAGCCAGGACAGTGCAACTAATGAAAAACTGTTTTTT.

This chain joins TRBV10-3 and TRBJ2-3, with TRBD1 matching over 7 bases. The CDR3 totals 16 residues. The J segment lost 6 bases and the V segment lost 4 bases, leaving 13 bases of the junction unmatched. Germline V gene data show CDR1 as ENHRY and CDR2 as SYGVKD. Written as DNA, the CDR3 is TGTGCCATCAGTGCAAGATGGGGGACAGACATGGATACGCAGTATTTT. Protein: CAISARWGTDMDTQYF.

The chain couples TRBV5-1 to TRBJ1-2; D gene uncertain. CDR1 SGHRS and CDR2 YFSETQ come from the germline V gene. This CDR3 spans 14 amino acids. V was trimmed by 5 bases and J by 8 bases, leaving 19 bases between them. Here the CDR3 DNA reads TGCGCCAGCAGTCTAGGCGACGGTTTTAGGGGCTACACCTTC. Its translation: CASSLGDGFRGYTF.

This rearrangement joins TRBV5-1 to TRBJ1-3, with D maybe TRBD1 (6 bases). The V and J ends lost 4 bases and 0 bases respectively, with 11 bases between them. This CDR3 has 15 residues. Looked up from germline, CDR1 is SGHRS and CDR2 is YFSETQ. CDR3 in amino acids: CASSQGQPSGNTIYF. The CDR3 bases are TGCGCCAGCAGCCAGGGACAACCCTCTGGAAACACCATATATTTT.

This rearrangement joins TRBV7-8 to TRBJ1-2; weak D call: TRBD1 (5 bases). The V end was cut by 1 base, the J end by 0 bases, with 9 bases between. The germline V gene has CDR1 SGHVS and CDR2 FQNEAQ. The CDR3 is 15 amino acids. The CDR3: CASSLVLGANYGYTF. The CDR3 region has the DNA TGTGCCAGCAGCTTAGTACTGGGGGCTAACTATGGCTACACCTTC.